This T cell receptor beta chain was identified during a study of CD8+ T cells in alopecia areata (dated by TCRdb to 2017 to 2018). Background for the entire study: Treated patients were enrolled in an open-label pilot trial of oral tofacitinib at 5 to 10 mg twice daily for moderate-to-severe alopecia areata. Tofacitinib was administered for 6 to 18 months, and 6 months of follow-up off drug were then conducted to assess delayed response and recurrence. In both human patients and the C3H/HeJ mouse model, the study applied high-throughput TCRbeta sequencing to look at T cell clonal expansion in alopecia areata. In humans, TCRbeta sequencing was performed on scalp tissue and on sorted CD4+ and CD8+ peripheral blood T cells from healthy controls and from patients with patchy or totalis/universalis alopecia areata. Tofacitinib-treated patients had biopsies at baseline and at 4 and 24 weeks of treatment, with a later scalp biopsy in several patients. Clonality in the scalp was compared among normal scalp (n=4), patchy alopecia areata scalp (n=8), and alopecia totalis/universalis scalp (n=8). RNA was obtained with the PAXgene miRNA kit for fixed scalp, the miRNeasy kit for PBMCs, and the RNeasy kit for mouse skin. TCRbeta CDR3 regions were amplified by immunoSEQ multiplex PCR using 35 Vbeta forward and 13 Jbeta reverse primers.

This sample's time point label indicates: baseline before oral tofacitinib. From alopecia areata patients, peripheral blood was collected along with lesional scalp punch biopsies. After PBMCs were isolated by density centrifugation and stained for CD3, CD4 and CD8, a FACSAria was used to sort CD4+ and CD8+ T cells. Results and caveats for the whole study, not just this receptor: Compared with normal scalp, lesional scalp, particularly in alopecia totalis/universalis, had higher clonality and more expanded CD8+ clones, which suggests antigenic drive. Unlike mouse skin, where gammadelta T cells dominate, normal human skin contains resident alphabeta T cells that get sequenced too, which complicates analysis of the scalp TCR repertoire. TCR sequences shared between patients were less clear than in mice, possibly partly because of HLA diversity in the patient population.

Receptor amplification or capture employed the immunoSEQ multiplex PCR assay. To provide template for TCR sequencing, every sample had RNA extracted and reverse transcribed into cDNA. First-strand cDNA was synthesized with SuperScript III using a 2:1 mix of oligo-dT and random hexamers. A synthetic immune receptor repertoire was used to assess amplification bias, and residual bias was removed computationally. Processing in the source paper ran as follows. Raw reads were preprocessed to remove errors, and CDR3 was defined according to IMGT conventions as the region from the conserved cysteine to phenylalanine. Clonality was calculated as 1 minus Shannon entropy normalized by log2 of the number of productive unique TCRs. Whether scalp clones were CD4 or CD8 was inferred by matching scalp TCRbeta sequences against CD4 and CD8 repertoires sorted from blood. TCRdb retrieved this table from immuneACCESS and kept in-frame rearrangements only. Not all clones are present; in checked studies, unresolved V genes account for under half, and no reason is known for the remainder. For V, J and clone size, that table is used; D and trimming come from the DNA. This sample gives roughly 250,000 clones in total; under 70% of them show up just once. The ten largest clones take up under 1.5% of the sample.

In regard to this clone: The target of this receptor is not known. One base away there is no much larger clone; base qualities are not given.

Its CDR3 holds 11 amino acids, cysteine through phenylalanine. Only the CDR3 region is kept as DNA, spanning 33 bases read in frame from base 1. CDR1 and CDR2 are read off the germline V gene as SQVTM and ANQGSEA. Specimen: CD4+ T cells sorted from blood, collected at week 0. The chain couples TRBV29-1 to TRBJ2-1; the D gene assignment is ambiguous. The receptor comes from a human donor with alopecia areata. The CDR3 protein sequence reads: CRCVIYNEQFF. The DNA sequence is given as TGCCGTTGCGTGATCTACAATGAGCAGTTCTTC.